Following are 32 T cell receptor beta chains from one sample sequenced in a study of T cell responses to AZD1222 COVID-19 vaccine. TCRdb keeps only in-frame clones here, not all; method: immunoSEQ multiplex PCR. The sample has around 130,000 clones; approximately 86% are singletons. This specimen consisted of peripheral blood, obtained on day 0 of AZD1222 vaccination. These receptor sequences come from an adult in good health.

This rearrangement joins TRBV6-5 to TRBJ1-5; tentatively, D is TRBD1 (6 bases). CDR3 length: 15 residues. V lost 5 bases and J lost 5, with 16 bases in between. Germline CDR1 reads MNHEY; CDR2 reads SVGAGI. The CDR3 sequence: CASSPTTGAYQPQHF. DNA for the CDR3: TGTGCCAGCAGTCCTACGACAGGAGCATATCAGCCCCAGCATTTT.

The genes are TRBV7-2 and TRBJ1-1; D remains ambiguous. The germline CDR1 and CDR2 sequences are SGHTA and FQGNSA. Between the trimmed V and J ends, which lost 3 bases and 1 base, there was a span of 6 bases. This CDR3 contains 13 residues. The DNA for the CDR3 is TGTGCCAGCAGCTTCATGGAGAACACTGAAGCTTTCTTT. Amino acid sequence: CASSFMENTEAFF.

This sequence joins TRBV7-8 and TRBJ2-1, with TRBD2 matching 10 bases. With 1 base clipped from V and 10 bases from J, the junction kept 10 bases outside the gene matches. In germline, CDR1 is SGHVS, CDR2 FQNEAQ. The CDR3 runs to 16 residues. The CDR3 reads CASSLERVAGGGEQFF. CDR3 nucleotides: TGTGCCAGCAGCTTAGAAAGGGTAGCGGGAGGAGGGGAGCAGTTCTTC.

This clone appeared a single time. The V and J genes are TRBV12-3 or TRBV12-4 and TRBJ2-2; weak D call: TRBD2 (5 bases). CDR3 length: 12 residues. Trimming took 3 bases from V and 7 from J, leaving 6 bases between them. CDR3 sequence: CASSFGDGELFF. The DNA of the CDR3 is TGTGCCAGCAGTTTCGGGGACGGGGAGCTGTTTTTT.

V is TRBV6-5 and J is TRBJ2-1; D is possibly TRBD1 or TRBD2 (5 bases each). The CDR3 has 14 amino acids. Germline CDR1 reads MNHEY; CDR2 reads SVGAGI. Trimming left V 6 bases short and J 6 bases short, with 15 bases between. The CDR3: CASSGPGTINEQFF. The CDR3 nucleotides read TGTGCCAGCAGCGGACCCGGGACCATCAATGAGCAGTTCTTC.

This sequence joins TRBV28 and TRBJ1-5; 7 bases line up with TRBD1. The CDR3 sequence is 12 residues long. Unmatched junction bases numbered 5, after V lost 11 bases and J lost 4 bases. Germline-derived CDR1 and CDR2 are MDHEN and SYDVKM. CDR3 region: CAVWDRNQPQHF. The CDR3 coding sequence is TGTGCCGTATGGGACAGAAATCAGCCCCAGCATTTT.

The chain recombines TRBV19 with TRBJ1-2, with D perhaps matching TRBD1 (6 bases). The CDR3 sequence is 16 residues long. Per the germline V gene, CDR1 is LNHDA and CDR2 is SQIVND (reference sequence). Trimming took off 0 bases at V and 0 bases at J, with 11 bases between the two ends. Here the CDR3 DNA reads TGTGCCAGTAGTATAGATTGGGCAGGGGCTAACTATGGCTACACCTTC. Translation: CASSIDWAGANYGYTF.

The chain uses TRBV7-2 and TRBJ2-1; D may match TRBD1 or TRBD2 (5 bases each). From germline, CDR1 is SGHTA and CDR2 FQGNSA. V dropped 3 bases and J dropped 7 bases, with 10 bases sitting between them. There are 13 residues in the CDR3. CDR3 sequence: CASSLGPTNEQFF. The CDR3 region has the DNA TGTGCCAGCAGCTTGGGACCTACGAATGAGCAGTTCTTC.

The chain joins TRBV2 to TRBJ1-4; no clear D. CDR1 and CDR2 (germline): SNHLY, FYNNEI. The CDR3 spans 13 residues. Trimming cost V 7 bases and J 0 bases, with 6 bases left between them. The chain's CDR3 is CASKYATNEKLFF. CDR3 sequence (DNA): TGTGCCAGCAAATATGCAACTAATGAAAAACTGTTTTTT.

The rearrangement links TRBV4-1 to TRBJ2-1; tentatively, D is TRBD1 or TRBD2 (5 bases each). Trimming cost V 8 bases and J 2 bases, with 10 bases left between them. The CDR3 contains 13 residues. Per the germline V gene, CDR1 is MGHRA and CDR2 is YSYEKL. The CDR3 DNA is TGCGCCAGCCACGGGACGGCCTACAATGAGCAGTTCTTC. Protein: CASHGTAYNEQFF.

CDR3: CASSQWQGDTEAFF. The CDR3 region has the DNA TGTGCCAGCAGCCAATGGCAGGGTGACACTGAAGCTTTCTTT. The chain employs TRBV14 and TRBJ1-1, with a tentative D call TRBD1 (5 bases). Per germline, CDR1 SGHDN and CDR2 FVKESK. The CDR3 sequence is 14 residues long. V dropped 2 bases and J dropped 3 bases, with 10 bases sitting between them.

The chain combines TRBV3-1 (or the pseudogene TRBV3-2) with TRBJ1-4, with D possibly TRBD1 on 5 matching bases. The CDR3 sequence is 14 residues long. CDR1 is LGHDT and CDR2 is YNNKEL in the germline V gene (reference sequence). Between the trimmed V and J ends, which lost 4 bases and 7 bases, there was a span of 13 bases. The CDR3 here is CASSPERGFEKLFF. The DNA of the CDR3 is TGTGCCAGCAGCCCAGAGAGGGGCTTTGAAAAACTGTTTTTT.

The chain uses TRBV19 and TRBJ1-1, with 9 bases lining up with TRBD1. With V trimmed by 10 bases and J by 0 bases, 6 bases remained unmatched. Germline V gives CDR1 LNHDA, CDR2 SQIVND (reference sequence). The CDR3 loop spans 14 amino acids. CDR3 sequence (DNA): TGTGCCACCAGACAGGGGGGAATGAACACTGAAGCTTTCTTT. It specifies CATRQGGMNTEAFF.

The J gene is TRBJ1-1, the V gene TRBV15; D call uncertain. CDR3 length: 13 residues. The germline V gene has CDR1 LNHNV and CDR2 YYDKDF (reference sequence). With 1 base removed from V and 3 bases from J, the gap between germline ends came to 6 bases. The CDR3, as DNA: TGTGCCACCAGCAGAGTAAGGGACACTGAAGCTTTCTTT. Translating it yields CATSRVRDTEAFF. Filled out from reference TRBV15 and TRBJ1-1, the complete variable domain reads DAMVIQNPRYQVTQFGKPVTLSCSQTLNHNVMYWYQQKSSQAPKLLFHYYDKDFNNEADTPDNFQSRRPNTSFCFLDIRSPGLGDTAMYLCATSRVRDTEAFFGQGTRLTVV.

In regard to this clone: Within the sample, other DNA sequences also encode this same CDR3. CDR3 loop: CASSLRGLAGDTQYF. The CDR3, as DNA: TGCGCCAGCAGCTTGAGGGGACTAGCGGGAGATACGCAGTATTTT. V is TRBV5-1 and J is TRBJ2-3; 12 bases fit TRBD2. The germline V gene encodes CDR1 SGHRS and CDR2 YFSETQ. CDR3 size: 15 residues. With 1 base clipped from V and 5 bases from J, the junction kept 2 bases outside the gene matches.

The rearrangement joins TRBV6-5 to TRBJ1-2; no clear D. This CDR3 comprises 15 residues. The V gene lost 2 bases and the J gene lost 4 bases, with 14 bases spanning the gap. Germline V lookup: CDR1 MNHEY, CDR2 SVGAGI. The CDR3: CASSYTVLGPYGYTF. The CDR3 bases are TGTGCCAGCAGTTACACAGTATTAGGACCCTATGGCTACACCTTC.

This chain links TRBV6-2 or TRBV6-3 with TRBJ1-1; D is ambiguous. Germline V gives CDR1 MNHEY, CDR2 SVGEGT. The V end lost 3 bases, the J end lost 4 bases, and 12 bases lay between the germline ends. The CDR3 runs to 14 residues. DNA for the CDR3: TGTGCCAGCAGTTATTCCCCATTGGGCACTGAAGCTTTCTTT. It codes for CASSYSPLGTEAFF.

The V gene is TRBV7-7, the J gene TRBJ2-7; no clear D. With 1 base removed from V and 1 base from J, the gap between germline ends came to 8 bases. CDR1 and CDR2 from the germline V gene are SSHAT and FNYEAQ (reference sequence). The CDR3 length is 14 residues. CDR3 DNA sequence: TGTGCCAGCAGCTTAGGGGTGGGGTCCTACGAGCAGTACTTC. Amino acids: CASSLGVGSYEQYF.

The CDR3 DNA is TGTGCCAGCAGCCAAAGAGACTCTTCGACAGGAACGAAGGAAGCTTTCTTT. Translation gives CASSQRDSSTGTKEAFF. The rearrangement joins TRBV4-2 to TRBJ1-1, with D perhaps matching TRBD1 (6 bases). The CDR3 contains 17 residues. The ends were cut back, 2 bases at V and 8 bases at J, with 24 bases in the middle. Germline V gives CDR1 LGHNA, CDR2 YNFKEQ.

This chain links TRBV24-1 with TRBJ2-2, with 8 bases fitting TRBD2. The V gene's germline CDR1 is KGHDR and CDR2 SFDVKD. The trim removed 3 bases at V and 3 bases at J, leaving 8 bases unmatched. The CDR3 is 17 residues long. CDR3 nucleotides: TGTGCCACCAGTGATGCCGTTCTAGCGGGCTACACCGGGGAGCTGTTTTTT. Translated: CATSDAVLAGYTGELFF.

The V call is TRBV12-3 or TRBV12-4, the J call TRBJ1-2; TRBD1 might be the D (6 bases). The CDR3 length is 13 residues. Trimming cost V 5 bases and J 4 bases, with 11 bases left between them. CDR3 DNA sequence: TGTGCCAGCAGTCCCACAGGGTCCTATGGCTACACCTTC. Its protein is CASSPTGSYGYTF.

The genes are TRBV28 and TRBJ1-2; TRBD1 matches at 9 bases. The CDR3 is 15 residues long. Germline CDR1 and CDR2: MDHEN and SYDVKM. V trimming: 6 bases; J trimming: 3 bases; junction bases outside the gene matches: 8. For the CDR3, the DNA is TGTGCCAGCAGGGAACAGGGGGCTTGGGACTATGGCTACACCTTC. Its protein product is CASREQGAWDYGYTF.

The rearrangement links TRBV11-2 to TRBJ1-6; D is unclear. The germline V and J ends were trimmed by 0 bases and 5 bases, with 11 bases remaining between them. CDR3 length: 16 residues. Germline V gene sequence: CDR1 SGHAT, CDR2 FQNNGV. The CDR3 DNA reads TGTGCCAGCAGCTTAGATCCCCGGTTTCATAATTCACCCCTCCACTTT. Protein sequence: CASSLDPRFHNSPLHF. Filled out from reference TRBV11-2 and TRBJ1-6, the complete variable domain reads EAGVAQSPRYKIIEKRQSVAFWCNPISGHATLYWYQQILGQGPKLLIQFQNNGVVDDSQLPKDRFSAERLKGVDSTLKIQPAKLEDSAVYLCASSLDPRFHNSPLHFGNGTRLTVT.

The gene calls are TRBV5-1 and TRBJ2-1; TRBD2 aligns across 8 bases. V lost 3 bases, J lost 5 bases, and 10 bases stayed unmatched. The CDR3 is made up of 16 amino acids. The germline CDR1 and CDR2 sequences are SGHRS and YFSETQ. The CDR3 protein is CASSYPRGREDNEQFF. In nucleotides, the CDR3 is TGCGCCAGCAGCTATCCCCGGGGGCGGGAGGACAATGAGCAGTTCTTC.

J is TRBJ2-3 and V is TRBV6-4; 9 positions match TRBD1. From germline, CDR1 is MRHNA and CDR2 SNTAGT. The CDR3 is 12 residues long. J lost 9 bases, V lost 5 bases, and 3 bases had no gene match. CDR3 sequence reads: CASSSTGGTQYF. The CDR3 nucleotides are TGTGCCAGCAGTTCCACAGGGGGCACGCAGTATTTT.

The chain is built from TRBV6-6 and TRBJ1-5; D ambiguous. Germline V lookup: CDR1 MNHNY, CDR2 SVGAGI (reference sequence). Trimming took 7 bases from V and 4 from J, leaving 11 bases between them. The CDR3 has 13 amino acids. In DNA, the CDR3 is TGTGCCAGCAAGGCAGGCAAAAATCAGCCCCAGCATTTT. Its protein is CASKAGKNQPQHF.

The chain combines TRBV30 with TRBJ1-2; D gene uncertain. Per the germline V gene, CDR1 is GTSNPN and CDR2 is SVGIG (reference sequence). The ends were cut back, 3 bases at V and 5 bases at J, with 13 bases in the middle. The CDR3 sequence is 13 residues long. CDR3 in amino acids: CAWRPRTDYGYTF. Here the CDR3 DNA reads TGTGCCTGGAGGCCCCGGACGGATTATGGCTACACCTTC.

The chain has TRBV24-1 and TRBJ2-3; D unresolved. The germline V gene encodes CDR1 KGHDR and CDR2 SFDVKD. This CDR3 region has 13 residues. The V end was cut by 4 bases, the J end by 8 bases, with 12 bases between. The CDR3 here is CATSDLLTGTQYF. CDR3 in DNA: TGTGCCACCAGTGACTTATTAACGGGTACGCAGTATTTT.

This sequence joins TRBV13 and TRBJ1-2; D possibly corresponds to TRBD1 (6 bases). The CDR3 has 14 amino acids. The ends were cut back, 0 bases at V and 6 bases at J, with 11 bases in the middle. Germline CDR1 reads PRHDT; CDR2 reads FYEKMQ (reference sequence). CDR3 residues: CASSLGAGDDGYTF. CDR3 nucleotide sequence: TGTGCCAGCAGCTTAGGGGCAGGGGACGATGGCTACACCTTC.

The chain carries TRBV7-9 and TRBJ2-1, with 7 bases matching TRBD2. The CDR3 covers 15 residues. The germline CDR1 and CDR2 sequences are SEHNR and FQNEAQ (reference sequence). With V trimmed by 6 bases and J by 2 bases, 7 bases remained unmatched. The CDR3 loop is CASRDTGGPYNEQFF. DNA of the CDR3: TGTGCCAGCAGGGATACGGGAGGCCCCTACAATGAGCAGTTCTTC.

V usage is TRBV30 and J usage is TRBJ2-6; no clear D gene. The CDR3 totals 14 residues. Per germline, CDR1 GTSNPN and CDR2 SVGIG (reference sequence). The V and J ends lost 1 base and 7 bases respectively, with 11 bases between them. The CDR3 nucleotides read TGTGCCTGGAGTGAAAAGGGAAGAGCCAACGTCCTGACTTTC. Protein: CAWSEKGRANVLTF.

The genes are TRBV6-6 and TRBJ1-2, with a weak D call TRBD1 (5 bases). The V end was cut by 1 base, the J end by 8 bases, with 14 bases between. Germline lookup yields CDR1 MNHNY and CDR2 SVGAGI (reference sequence). The CDR3 contains 14 residues. The CDR3 coding sequence is TGTGCCAGCAGTTACTTATGGGACGGCAGAGGCTACACCTTC. Translating it yields CASSYLWDGRGYTF.